Below, 30 T cell receptor beta chains from the same sample are listed, as sequenced in a study of T cells in women clearing cervical HPV infection. Only in-frame clones appear in the TCRdb table, and some are missing; sequencing was by immunoSEQ multiplex PCR. This listing includes about 23,000 clones. The sample consisted of blood buffy coat. The receptors shown here come from a woman between 18 and 69 years old with a cervical HPV16 infection that either progressed to CIN3+ or cleared (not recorded which).

As concerns this clone: The observed sequence ends 3 residues before the CDR3 terminus, with the missing tail filled in from the germline J gene. V usage is TRBV30 and J usage is TRBJ2-5; tentative D call: TRBD1 (5 bases). The V and J ends lost 0 bases and 2 bases respectively, with 7 bases between them. This CDR3 is 13 amino acids long. Germline CDR1 GTSNPN, CDR2 SVGIG (reference sequence). The CDR3 reads CAWSVGVQETQYF. CDR3 bases read: TGTGCCTGGAGTGTAGGGGTACAAGAGACC.

Details on this clone: The read falls 3 residues short of the CDR3 end, and the missing part is taken from the germline J gene. The chain joins TRBV20-1 to TRBJ2-7; maybe TRBD2 (5 bases). The germline V and J ends were trimmed by 3 bases and 0 bases, with 9 bases remaining between them. Germline V gives CDR1 DFQATT, CDR2 SNEGSKA (reference sequence). The CDR3 consists of 13 residues. The CDR3 is CSASSGSSYEQYF. CDR3 DNA, as far as it was read: TGCAGTGCTAGCAGCGGAAGCTCCTACGAG.

Details on this clone: The CDR3 end is not reached by the read, which stops 3 residues before it; the germline J gene fills it in. This chain connects TRBV18 to TRBJ1-5; the match to TRBD1 covers 8 bases. CDR1 and CDR2 from the germline V gene are KGHSH and LQKENI. V lost 3 bases to trimming and J lost 1 base; unmatched junction nucleotides: 11. The CDR3 is 18 amino acids. The CDR3 protein is CASSPKNPGQASNQPQHF. CDR3 DNA (partial): TGTGCCAGCTCACCGAAAAACCCGGGACAGGCGAGCAATCAGCCC.

For this clone: The read is 3 residues too short to cover the CDR3 end, so that end is filled in from the germline J gene. The chain carries TRBV30 and TRBJ2-7; TRBD1 agrees at 9 bases. The germline gives CDR1 GTSNPN, CDR2 SVGIG (reference sequence). V lost 3 bases, J lost 0 bases, and 6 bases stayed unmatched. There are 15 residues in the CDR3. The CDR3 bases that were read are TGTGCCTGGAGCCTACAGGGGGCGTTCTCCTACGAG. This codes for CAWSLQGAFSYE. The CDR3, in full, reads CAWSLQGAFSYEQYF.

The CDR3 sequence is CASSMRTGGNTEAFF. CDR3 bases read: TGCGCCAGCAGCATGAGGACAGGGGGGAACACTGAA. The V gene is TRBV5-1, the J gene TRBJ1-1, with 10 bases aligning to TRBD1. Sequencing ends 3 residues short of the CDR3 end; the germline J gene provides the rest. Germline V lookup: CDR1 SGHRS, CDR2 YFSETQ. Unmatched junction bases numbered 4, after V lost 4 bases and J lost 1 base. CDR3 length equals 15 residues.

On this clone itself: The read ends 3 residues shy of where the CDR3 ends; the end is completed using the germline J gene. The chain has TRBV12-3 or TRBV12-4 and TRBJ2-1, with D perhaps TRBD2 (6 bases). The CDR3 has 15 residues. The V and J ends lost 8 bases and 0 bases respectively, with 14 bases between them. CDR3 sequence reads: CASQAGLPSYNEQFF. CDR3 bases read: TGTGCCAGCCAGGCGGGGTTACCCTCCTACAATGAG.

With respect to this clone: The read ends 3 residues before the CDR3 terminus; that terminus is restored from the germline J gene. The chain recombines TRBV2 with TRBJ1-4; 9 bases agree with TRBD1. This CDR3 is 15 amino acids long. J lost 5 bases, V lost 4 bases, and 5 bases had no gene match. In germline, CDR1 is SNHLY, CDR2 FYNNEI. The part of the CDR3 DNA that was read is TGTGCCAGCAGTGTTTGGGACAGGGTAAATGAAAAA. It is translated as CASSVWDRVNEK. The full CDR3 reads CASSVWDRVNEKLFF.

Points on this clone: The DNA ends 3 residues before the CDR3 does, and the rest of the CDR3 is filled in from the germline J gene. V is TRBV20-1 and J is TRBJ2-3, with TRBD1 matching over 9 bases. CDR3 length: 17 residues. Germline CDR1 is DFQATT and CDR2 is SNEGSKA (reference sequence). V shed 2 bases, J shed 3 bases, and the junction held 12 bases outside the gene matches. The CDR3 bases that were read are TGCAGTGCTAGATTCCCCGGGACAGGGTTGGTTACAGATACG. As protein: CSARFPGTGLVTDT. The whole CDR3 protein is CSARFPGTGLVTDTQYF.

With respect to this clone: The read ends 3 residues shy of where the CDR3 ends; the end is completed using the germline J gene. The rearrangement joins TRBV4-1 to TRBJ1-4; 8 positions match TRBD1. CDR1 MGHRA and CDR2 YSYEKL come from the germline V gene. J gave up 7 bases and V 4 bases, and 11 bases lay outside the gene matches. This CDR3 has 16 residues. CDR3 DNA (partial): TGCGCCAGCAGCCTCCAGACCGGGACAGGCAGTGAAAAA. It codes for CASSLQTGTGSEK. The complete CDR3 sequence is CASSLQTGTGSEKLFF.

The CDR3 bases that were read are TGTGCCAGCTCACCATGGGGACTGGAGAGCACAGATACG. This encodes CASSPWGLESTDT. The whole CDR3 protein is CASSPWGLESTDTQYF. The chain employs TRBV18 and TRBJ2-3; perhaps TRBD2 as D (6 bases). The read ends 3 residues shy of where the CDR3 ends; the end is completed using the germline J gene. Germline V CDR1 and CDR2: KGHSH, LQKENI. CDR3 length: 16 amino acids. V lost 2 bases and J 0 bases, leaving 12 bases between the germline ends. Looking up the rest from reference TRBV18 and TRBJ2-3 gives the full variable domain: NAGVMQNPRHLVRRRGQEARLRCSPMKGHSHVYWYRQLPEEGLKFMVYLQKENIIDESGMPKERFSAEFPKEGPSILRIQQVVRGDSAAYFCASSPWGLESTDTQYFGPGTRLTVL.

A word on this clone: With the read ending 3 residues before the CDR3 end, the germline J gene is used to fill in that end. The V call is TRBV6-1, the J call TRBJ1-5; no clear D. V shed 0 bases and J shed 1 base, with 7 bases lying between them. The germline gives CDR1 MNHNS, CDR2 SASEGT. This CDR3 has 15 amino acids. Here the CDR3 reads CASSEASGSNQPQHF. CDR3 DNA, as far as it was read: TGTGCCAGCAGTGAAGCATCCGGGAGCAATCAGCCC.

Worth noting for this clone: The read is 3 residues too short to cover the CDR3 end, so that end is filled in from the germline J gene. The genes are TRBV18 and TRBJ1-5; 10 bases map to TRBD1. The CDR3 contains 15 residues. V trimming: 1 base; J trimming: 6 bases; junction bases outside the gene matches: 3. The V gene's germline CDR1 is KGHSH and CDR2 LQKENI. The sequenced CDR3 bases are TGTGCCAGCTCACCACGAAGGACAGGGGGTCAGCCC. It is translated as CASSPRRTGGQP. The CDR3, in full, reads CASSPRRTGGQPQHF. The complete variable domain, with remaining parts taken from reference TRBV18 and TRBJ1-5, reads NAGVMQNPRHLVRRRGQEARLRCSPMKGHSHVYWYRQLPEEGLKFMVYLQKENIIDESGMPKERFSAEFPKEGPSILRIQQVVRGDSAAYFCASSPRRTGGQPQHFGDGTRLSIL.

As regards this clone: The DNA ends 3 residues before the CDR3 does, and the rest of the CDR3 is filled in from the germline J gene. The chain joins TRBV11-3 to TRBJ1-2; TRBD1 matches 8 bases. Germline V gene lookup returns CDR1 SGHNT and CDR2 YENEEA. Trimming at V came to 5 bases and at J to 6 bases, leaving 11 bases not matched to a gene. The CDR3 covers 15 residues. This CDR3 is CASSPRTGNMNGYTF. CDR3 DNA, as far as it was read: TGTGCCAGCAGCCCTAGGACAGGGAATATGAATGGC.

The CDR3 DNA, read in part, is TGCAGTGCTAGTTTGCGGGAGGTCGCCACAGATACG. This translates into CSASLREVATDT. The whole CDR3 sequence reads CSASLREVATDTQYF. V usage is TRBV20-1 and J usage is TRBJ2-3, with 8 bases lining up with TRBD2. The read halts 3 residues ahead of the CDR3 end, with the missing end drawn from the germline J gene. Germline loops: CDR1 DFQATT, CDR2 SNEGSKA (reference sequence). Trimming at V came to 3 bases and at J to 2 bases, leaving 7 bases not matched to a gene. The CDR3 covers 15 residues.

As for this clone: The read falls 3 residues short of the CDR3 end, and the missing part is taken from the germline J gene. The gene calls are TRBV2 and TRBJ1-2, with TRBD1 matching 8 bases. The CDR3 is 16 amino acids. Germline CDR1 reads SNHLY; CDR2 reads FYNNEI. J was trimmed by 2 bases and V by 6 bases; bases with no gene match: 11. The CDR3 spells CASSDRGRGENYGYTF. The covered CDR3 bases are TGTGCCAGCAGCGACAGGGGCCGAGGCGAAAACTATGGC.

With respect to this clone: The read falls 3 residues short of the CDR3 end, and the missing part is taken from the germline J gene. The chain is built from TRBV20-1 and TRBJ1-2; possible D gene TRBD1, 6 bases. V lost 3 bases, J lost 5 bases, and 13 bases lay in between. Looked up from germline, CDR1 is DFQATT and CDR2 is SNEGSKA (reference sequence). The CDR3 consists of 13 residues. CDR3 protein: CSASSGERYGYTF. The sequenced part of the CDR3 DNA is TGCAGTGCTAGCTCAGGGGAGAGGTATGGC.

Of note for this clone: The CDR3 goes on 3 residues after the read ends, and that part is filled in from the germline J gene. V is TRBV5-6 and J is TRBJ1-6; D is perhaps TRBD1 (5 bases). This CDR3 region has 14 residues. CDR1 is SGHDT and CDR2 is YYEEEE in the germline V gene. V lost 0 bases, J lost 9 bases, and 10 bases lay in between. The covered CDR3 bases are TGTGCCAGCAGCTTGGTAGGGGATGGTTCACCC. Protein product: CASSLVGDGSP. From start to end, the CDR3 is CASSLVGDGSPLHF.

In the case of this clone: The read terminates 3 residues ahead of where the CDR3 ends, so the germline J gene completes it. This chain joins TRBV13 and TRBJ1-3; D is undetermined. Germline assignment: CDR1 PRHDT and CDR2 FYEKMQ (reference sequence). CDR3 length equals 15 residues. V was trimmed by 3 bases and J by 0 bases, leaving 9 bases between them. CDR3 region: CASSLGRYSGNTIYF. Incomplete CDR3 DNA: TGTGCCAGCAGCTTGGGCAGATACTCTGGAAACACC.

About this clone: Read coverage stops 3 residues before the CDR3 terminus; the germline J gene supplies the remainder. The rearrangement joins TRBV30 to TRBJ1-6; no firm D call. The CDR3 covers 14 residues. Trimming took 2 bases from V and 5 from J, leaving 10 bases between them. Germline loops: CDR1 GTSNPN, CDR2 SVGIG (reference sequence). CDR3 sequence: CAWSKGQDNSPLHF. The part of the CDR3 DNA that was read is TGTGCCTGGAGTAAAGGTCAGGATAATTCACCC.

The CDR3 loop is CASSIRAGDHLNNSPLFF. The sequenced part of the CDR3 DNA is TGTGCCAGTAGTATAAGGGCAGGGGATCATCTAAACAATTCACCA. The V gene is TRBV19, the J gene TRBJ1-4; weak D call: TRBD1 (6 bases). The read comes to an end 3 residues before the CDR3 does, leaving the germline J gene to fill in the end. The germline V gene encodes CDR1 LNHDA and CDR2 SQIVND (reference sequence). The CDR3 covers 18 residues.

CDR3: CASSLGQGGMNTEAFF. CDR3 bases read: TGCGCCAGCAGCTTGGGGCAGGGGGGTATGAACACTGAA. V usage is TRBV5-1 and J usage is TRBJ1-1; 7 nucleotides line up with TRBD1. From the germline J gene comes the end of the CDR3, since the read stops 3 residues before it. This CDR3 contains 16 residues. Trimming removed 0 bases from V and 0 bases from J; junction bases left unmatched: 5. CDR1 is SGHRS, CDR2 YFSETQ, per germline.

Worth noting for this clone: The observed sequence ends 3 residues before the CDR3 terminus, with the missing tail filled in from the germline J gene. The V and J genes are TRBV2 and TRBJ1-1, with unresolved D. This CDR3 is 12 amino acids long. Germline CDR1 is SNHLY and CDR2 is FYNNEI. V was clipped by 6 bases and J by 6 bases, with 11 bases between them. CDR3 bases read: TGTGCCAGCAGCTACGGTAGCCCTGAA. As protein: CASSYGSPE. In full, the CDR3 is CASSYGSPEAFF.

Comment on this clone: The read is 3 residues too short to cover the CDR3 end, so that end is filled in from the germline J gene. This rearrangement joins TRBV7-9 to TRBJ1-2, with TRBD1 as a possible D gene (5 bases). CDR1 is SEHNR and CDR2 is FQNEAQ in the germline V gene (reference sequence). This CDR3 has 13 residues. The sequenced CDR3 bases are TGTGCCAGCAGCGGTAAGGGGCTTGACGAC. Translation: CASSGKGLDD. The whole CDR3 protein is CASSGKGLDDYTF.

The CDR3: CSALTTGSYEQYF. CDR3 bases read: TGCAGTGCTCTTACGACAGGGTCCTACGAG. The chain carries TRBV20-1 and TRBJ2-7; 7 positions agree with TRBD1. Read sequence stops 3 residues before the CDR3 end, and the germline J gene provides the missing end. J gave up 1 base and V 5 bases, and 5 bases lay outside the gene matches. CDR1 DFQATT and CDR2 SNEGSKA come from the germline V gene (reference sequence). This CDR3 has 13 amino acids.

As regards this clone: With the read ending 3 residues before the CDR3 end, the germline J gene is used to fill in that end. The chain uses TRBV19 and TRBJ1-2, with 8 nucleotides matching TRBD1. Trimming cost V 10 bases and J 3 bases; bases outside gene matches: 7. Germline V CDR1 and CDR2: LNHDA, SQIVND (reference sequence). The CDR3 extends over 13 amino acids. CDR3 protein: CATQGAFDYGYTF. Partial CDR3 DNA: TGTGCCACTCAGGGGGCATTTGACTATGGC. Variable domain in full (rest from reference TRBV19 and TRBJ1-2): DGGITQSPKYLFRKEGQNVTLSCEQNLNHDAMYWYRQDPGQGLRLIYYSQIVNDFQKGDIAEGYSVSREKKESFPLTVTSAQKNPTAFYLCATQGAFDYGYTFGSGTRLTVV.

In regard to this clone: The CDR3 goes on 3 residues after the read ends, and that part is filled in from the germline J gene. The gene calls are TRBV30 and TRBJ2-3; TRBD1 might be the D (5 bases). Trimming cost V 1 base and J 4 bases, with 6 bases left between them. There are 12 residues in the CDR3. From germline, CDR1 is GTSNPN and CDR2 SVGIG (reference sequence). The sequenced CDR3 bases are TGTGCCTGGAGTGGGGGCGCAGATACG. Amino acids: CAWSGGADT. The full CDR3 is CAWSGGADTQYF.

Of note for this clone: The read finishes 3 residues shy of the CDR3 end, and the germline J gene is used to complete it. This chain connects TRBV20-1 to TRBJ2-1; 13 positions match TRBD2. The CDR3 runs 14 residues. Germline V gene sequence: CDR1 DFQATT, CDR2 SNEGSKA (reference sequence). Germline trimming cut 7 bases from V and 5 bases from J; bases unmatched to any gene: 5. The CDR3 spells CSVSGTSGNNEQFF. The sequenced part of the CDR3 DNA is TGCAGTGTCTCCGGGACTAGCGGGAACAATGAG.

About this clone: The CDR3 end is not reached by the read, which stops 3 residues before it; the germline J gene fills it in. The chain carries TRBV30 and TRBJ2-3; possibly TRBD2 for D (6 bases). CDR1 and CDR2 (germline): GTSNPN, SVGIG (reference sequence). The CDR3 has 15 residues. The CDR3 loop is CAWSVKEGWNQPQYF. The CDR3 bases that were read are TGTGCCTGGAGTGTAAAGGAGGGGTGGAATCAGCCG.

About this clone itself: Coverage ceases 3 residues before the CDR3 finishes, and the germline J gene fills in the end. The V call is TRBV2, the J call TRBJ2-3; 9 bases match TRBD1. Germline V gene sequence: CDR1 SNHLY, CDR2 FYNNEI. This CDR3 contains 14 residues. The V and J ends lost 7 bases and 6 bases, in that order; junction bases with no gene match: 8. CDR3 residues: CASIRGQGFDTQYF. The part of the CDR3 DNA that was read is TGTGCCAGCATTAGAGGACAGGGGTTCGATACG.

Of note for this clone: The read ends 3 residues shy of where the CDR3 ends; the end is completed using the germline J gene. The chain is built from TRBV2 and TRBJ2-4, with 9 positions matching TRBD2. CDR1 is SNHLY and CDR2 is FYNNEI in the germline V gene. The CDR3 contains 17 residues. The CDR3 bases that were read are TGTGCCAGCAGGACTGGACTAAGCGGGGGGACTCAAGAGACT. It translates to CASRTGLSGGTQET. The whole CDR3 region reads CASRTGLSGGTQETQYF.